Below, 20 T cell receptor beta chains from the same sample are listed, as sequenced in a study of cytomegalovirus exposure and HLA in healthy donors. Primers included in the PCR were 60 Vbeta and 13 Jbeta primers. The protocol was immunoSEQ multiplex PCR, while the TCRdb copy is restricted to in-frame clones and leaves out a portion. The sample records approximately 160,000 clones, 65% to 70% being singletons. Sequenced: PBMCs. The receptors stem from a woman aged 18-35 years in good health and CMV-seropositive.

This rearrangement joins TRBV5-1 to TRBJ2-3; 10 positions agree with TRBD2. Germline assignment: CDR1 SGHRS and CDR2 YFSETQ. This CDR3 region has 14 residues. Trimming took 7 bases from V and 4 from J; bases not matched to a gene: 6. CDR3 nucleotides: TGCGCCAGCGGAAGCGGGGGGGCAGCAGATACGCAGTATTTT. This sequence encodes CASGSGGAADTQYF.

The chain joins TRBV2 to TRBJ1-5, with 10 nucleotides matching TRBD1. With 3 bases clipped from V and 4 bases from J, the junction kept 9 bases outside the gene matches. Germline V gene sequence: CDR1 SNHLY, CDR2 FYNNEI. The CDR3 has 17 amino acids. CDR3 region: CASSESIGTGDNQPQHF. CDR3 DNA: TGTGCCAGCAGTGAGTCCATAGGGACAGGGGATAATCAGCCCCAGCATTTT.

This chain uses TRBV7-2 with TRBJ2-7; D is undetermined. CDR3 length: 14 amino acids. Per the germline V gene, CDR1 is SGHTA and CDR2 is FQGNSA. Trimming left V 5 bases short and J 1 base short, with 12 bases between. DNA for the CDR3: TGTGCCAGCAGCCTCAGTATTCCTTCCTACGAGCAGTACTTC. Encoded protein: CASSLSIPSYEQYF.

The chain joins TRBV27 to TRBJ1-2, with D uncertain. CDR1 MNHEY and CDR2 SMNVEV come from the germline V gene (reference sequence). The CDR3 runs to 14 residues. The V gene lost 0 bases and the J gene lost 3 bases, with 8 bases spanning the gap. CDR3 sequence reads: CASSLSPGDYGYTF. The CDR3 coding sequence is TGTGCCAGCAGTTTATCGCCCGGGGACTATGGCTACACCTTC.

The chain uses TRBV7-2 and TRBJ2-7; D is uncertain. Germline CDR1 reads SGHTA; CDR2 reads FQGNSA. CDR3 length: 13 amino acids. V lost 5 bases and J 6 bases, leaving 14 bases between the germline ends. The CDR3 DNA reads TGTGCCAGCAGCGGATACCGGTCGGGCGAGCAGTACTTC. This gives the protein CASSGYRSGEQYF.

As regards this clone: At one boundary the junction diverges from the germline segment, which might be a read error. The V and J genes are TRBV30 and TRBJ1-4; D might be TRBD1 (5 bases). Germline loops: CDR1 GTSNPN, CDR2 SVGIG (reference sequence). This CDR3 has 13 residues. The CDR3 nucleotides are TGTGCCTGGAGACGGACGGACAATGAAAGACTGTTTTTT. This sequence encodes CAWRRTDNERLFF. Using reference TRBV30 and TRBJ1-4 for the parts outside the CDR3, the full variable domain is SQTIHQWPATLVQPVGSPLSLECTVEGTSNPNLYWYRQAAGRGLQLLFYSVGIGQISSEVPQNLSASRPQDRQFILSSKKLLLSDSGFYLCAWRRTDNERLFFGSGTQLSVL.

This clone was counted only a few times. The chain is built from TRBV7-2 and TRBJ2-5; 16 nucleotides align to TRBD2. CDR1 is SGHTA, CDR2 FQGNSA, per germline. The trim removed 3 bases at V and 5 bases at J, leaving 0 bases unmatched. The CDR3 runs to 15 residues. The CDR3 bases are TGTGCCAGCAGCTTGGGACTAGCGGGGGGGGAGACCCAGTACTTC. This gives the protein CASSLGLAGGETQYF.

This clone has more than one count but fewer than ten. The chain employs TRBV10-3 and TRBJ2-1, with D perhaps TRBD1 (6 bases). CDR1 is ENHRY and CDR2 is SYGVKD in the germline V gene. V lost 5 bases and J lost 6, with 14 bases in between. The CDR3 contains 14 residues. CDR3 sequence: CAISRDTGSNEQFF. The DNA for the CDR3 is TGTGCCATCAGTCGGGACACAGGTTCCAATGAGCAGTTCTTC.

The chain has TRBV5-6 and TRBJ1-3, with 8 nucleotides matching TRBD1. J was trimmed by 5 bases and V by 0 bases; bases with no gene match: 7. Germline CDR1 is SGHDT and CDR2 is YYEEEE. The CDR3 has 16 residues. The CDR3 sequence is CASSLVGTGTRNTIYF. CDR3 DNA: TGTGCCAGCAGCTTGGTGGGGACAGGAACGAGAAACACCATATATTTT.

This chain uses TRBV5-1 with TRBJ2-3; 15 bases map to TRBD2. The V gene end was trimmed by 4 bases and the J gene end by 4 bases; junction bases not matched to a gene: 7. Germline V CDR1 and CDR2: SGHRS, YFSETQ. This CDR3 spans 17 amino acids. Here the CDR3 DNA reads TGCGCCAGCAGCGCGAGGACTAGCGGGGGGGCTCCAGATACGCAGTATTTT. As protein: CASSARTSGGAPDTQYF.

The chain has TRBV5-6 and TRBJ2-1; possibly TRBD2 for D (6 bases). The V gene lost 3 bases and the J gene lost 5 bases, with 6 bases spanning the gap. CDR3 length: 12 residues. The germline V gene has CDR1 SGHDT and CDR2 YYEEEE. This CDR3 reads CASSSGDNEQFF. The CDR3 DNA reads TGTGCCAGCAGCTCGGGGGACAATGAGCAGTTCTTC.

The V and J genes are TRBV30 and TRBJ1-6, with 9 bases lining up with TRBD1. CDR1 and CDR2 from the germline V gene are GTSNPN and SVGIG (reference sequence). V trimming: 5 bases; J trimming: 9 bases; junction bases outside the gene matches: 8. The CDR3 contains 14 residues. The CDR3 DNA sequence: TGTGCCTGGTCTCCGGGACAGGGTGTTTCACCCCTCCACTTT. Translated: CAWSPGQGVSPLHF.

The chain uses TRBV9 and TRBJ1-4; D is possibly TRBD1 (6 bases). Looked up from germline, CDR1 is SGDLS and CDR2 is YYNGEE. The V end was cut by 4 bases, the J end by 1 base, with 11 bases between. The CDR3 has 15 residues. The CDR3 nucleotides read TGTGCCAGCAGCCCCTACAGGGAAACTAATGAAAAACTGTTTTTT. Its translation: CASSPYRETNEKLFF.

The rearrangement joins TRBV19 to TRBJ2-7; 7 bases are a match to TRBD2. The CDR3 covers 13 residues. V trimming: 1 base; J trimming: 3 bases; junction bases outside the gene matches: 0. CDR1 and CDR2 (germline): LNHDA, SQIVND (reference sequence). CDR3 bases: TGTGCCAGTAGTATAGGGACTAGCTACGAGCAGTACTTC. Its translation is CASSIGTSYEQYF.

The V call is TRBV6-6, the J call TRBJ2-3; possibly TRBD2 for D (6 bases). Germline CDR1 MNHNY, CDR2 SVGAGI (reference sequence). Trimming pared 2 bases from V and 2 bases from J, leaving 11 bases between. The CDR3 runs to 15 residues. The CDR3 reads CASSYRRGPTDTQYF. CDR3 bases: TGTGCCAGCAGTTACCGGCGGGGCCCCACAGATACGCAGTATTTT.

The chain combines TRBV4-2 with TRBJ1-5; TRBD1 might be the D (5 bases). The CDR3 extends over 16 amino acids. V shed 1 base and J shed 3 bases, with 13 bases lying between them. Looked up from germline, CDR1 is LGHNA and CDR2 is YNFKEQ. CDR3 in DNA: TGTGCCAGCAGCCAAGTCAATCGGGGGAACAATCAGCCCCAGCATTTT. As protein: CASSQVNRGNNQPQHF.

V gene TRBV5-1 combines with J gene TRBJ2-1; 9 nucleotides agree with TRBD1. Germline lookup yields CDR1 SGHRS and CDR2 YFSETQ. The CDR3 contains 17 residues. V gave up 2 bases and J gave up 4 bases; unmatched junction bases: 10. Here the CDR3 reads CASSLDRGTIFYNEQFF. DNA for the CDR3: TGCGCCAGCAGCTTAGACAGGGGGACAATTTTTTACAATGAGCAGTTCTTC.

The genes are TRBV19 and TRBJ1-3; unclear D gene. The length of the CDR3 is 13 residues. With 6 bases removed from V and 9 bases from J, the gap between germline ends came to 15 bases. Looked up from germline, CDR1 is LNHDA and CDR2 is SQIVND (reference sequence). For the CDR3, the DNA is TGTGCCAGTAGCTCGATATCGGGAGGCACCATATATTTT. Its protein product is CASSSISGGTIYF.

This clone was observed a few times. The rearrangement joins TRBV5-1 to TRBJ2-5; TRBD1 is a possible D gene (6 bases). The DNA matches TRBJ2-7 better at its end, which makes the J call doubtful. Germline lookup yields CDR1 SGHRS and CDR2 YFSETQ. The CDR3 runs to 15 residues. The CDR3 region has the DNA TGCGCCAGCAGCCGGGACACTTTGCGCTATTTCGAGCAGTACTTC. It specifies CASSRDTLRYFEQYF.

The chain couples TRBV30 to TRBJ2-5; 8 bases agree with TRBD1. V shed 2 bases and J 5 bases; nucleotides not matched to a gene: 4. The CDR3 is made up of 13 amino acids. Germline V gives CDR1 GTSNPN, CDR2 SVGIG (reference sequence). The CDR3 DNA is TGTGCCTGGAGTAGGGGACAGGACGAGACCCAGTACTTC. Translating it yields CAWSRGQDETQYF. Based on the CDR3 plus reference TRBV30 and TRBJ2-5, the full variable domain is SQTIHQWPATLVQPVGSPLSLECTVEGTSNPNLYWYRQAAGRGLQLLFYSVGIGQISSEVPQNLSASRPQDRQFILSSKKLLLSDSGFYLCAWSRGQDETQYFGPGTRLLVL.